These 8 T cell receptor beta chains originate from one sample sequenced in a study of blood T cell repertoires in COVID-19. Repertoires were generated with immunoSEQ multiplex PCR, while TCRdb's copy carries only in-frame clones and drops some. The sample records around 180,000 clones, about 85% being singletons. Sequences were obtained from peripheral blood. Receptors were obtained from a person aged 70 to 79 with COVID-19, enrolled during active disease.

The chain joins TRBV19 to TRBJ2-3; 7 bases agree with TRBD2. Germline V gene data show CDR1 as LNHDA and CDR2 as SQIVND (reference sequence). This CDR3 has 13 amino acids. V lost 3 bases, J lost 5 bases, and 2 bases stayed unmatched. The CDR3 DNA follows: TGTGCCAGTAGTATCACTAGCGTAGATACGCAGTATTTT. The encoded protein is CASSITSVDTQYF.

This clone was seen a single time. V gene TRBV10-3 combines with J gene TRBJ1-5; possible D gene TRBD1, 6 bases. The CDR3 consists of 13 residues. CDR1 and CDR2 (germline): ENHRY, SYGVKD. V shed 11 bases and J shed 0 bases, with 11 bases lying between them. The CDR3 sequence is CAVQGNSNQPQHF. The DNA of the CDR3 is TGTGCCGTACAGGGAAATAGCAATCAGCCCCAGCATTTT.

This chain's CDR3 is CAWSRSYTGELFF. The CDR3 DNA sequence: TGTGCCTGGAGCCGAAGCTACACCGGGGAGCTGTTTTTT. J is TRBJ2-2 and V is TRBV30; D remains unclear. Trimming stripped 3 bases from V and 3 bases from J, with 8 bases between. This CDR3 spans 13 amino acids. Germline-derived CDR1 and CDR2 are GTSNPN and SVGIG (reference sequence).

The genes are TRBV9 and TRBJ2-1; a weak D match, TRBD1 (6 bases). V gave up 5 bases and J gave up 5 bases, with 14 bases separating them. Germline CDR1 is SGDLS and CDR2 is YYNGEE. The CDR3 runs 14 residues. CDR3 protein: CASSRTDRNNEQFF. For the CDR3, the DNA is TGTGCCAGCAGTAGGACAGATAGAAACAATGAGCAGTTCTTC.

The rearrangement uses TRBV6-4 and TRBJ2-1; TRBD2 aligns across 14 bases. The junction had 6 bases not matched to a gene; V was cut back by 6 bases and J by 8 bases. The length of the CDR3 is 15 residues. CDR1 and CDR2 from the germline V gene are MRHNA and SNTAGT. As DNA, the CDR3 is TGTGCCAGCAGCGCCGGGACTAGCGGGAGTCATGAGCAGTTCTTC. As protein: CASSAGTSGSHEQFF.

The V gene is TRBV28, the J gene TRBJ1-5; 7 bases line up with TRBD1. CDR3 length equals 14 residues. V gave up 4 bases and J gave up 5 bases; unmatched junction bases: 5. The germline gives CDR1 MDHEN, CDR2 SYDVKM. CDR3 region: CASSSTGWDQPQHF. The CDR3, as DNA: TGTGCCAGCAGTTCGACAGGGTGGGATCAGCCCCAGCATTTT.

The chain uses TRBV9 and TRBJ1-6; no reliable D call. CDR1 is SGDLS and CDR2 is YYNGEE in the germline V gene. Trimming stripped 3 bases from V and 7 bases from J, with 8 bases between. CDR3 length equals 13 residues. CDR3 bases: TGTGCCAGCAGCGCCTCCGAGAATTCACCCCTCCACTTT. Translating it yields CASSASENSPLHF.

The CDR3 region is CASSVGIGGVPYNEQFF. The CDR3 coding sequence is TGTGCCAGCAGCGTAGGAATCGGGGGAGTCCCCTACAATGAGCAGTTCTTC. This chain joins TRBV9 and TRBJ2-1; the D gene is possibly TRBD2 (6 bases). Germline V gene data show CDR1 as SGDLS and CDR2 as YYNGEE. This CDR3 comprises 17 residues. The V and J ends lost 0 bases and 2 bases respectively, with 15 bases between them. Complete variable domain (other parts from reference TRBV9 and TRBJ2-1): DSGVTQTPKHLITATGQRVTLRCSPRSGDLSVYWYQQSLDQGLQFLIQYYNGEERAKGNILERFSAQQFPDLHSELNLSSLELGDSALYFCASSVGIGGVPYNEQFFGPGTRLTVL.